This T cell receptor beta chain emerged from a study of blood T cell repertoires in COVID-19. Across the study: Sites across the United States, Italy and Spain contributed samples from acute and convalescent COVID-19. T cells, B-cell-depleted T cells, or PBMCs supplied cDNA or gDNA.

While infection was still active, Seattle patients were enrolled and then followed longitudinally. Original handling: Scientists estimated how many nucleated cells there were by amplifying reference gene primers. Libraries were prepared by immunoSEQ multiplex PCR; TCRdb keeps only in-frame clonotypes and omits some of them. V and J calls and clone size are given by that table; D and trimming were obtained from the DNA. The sample includes some 390,000 clones, around 91% seen only once; the top ten take roughly 1.6%. The CDR3 has 14 amino acids. Germline assignment: CDR1 LGHNA and CDR2 YNFKEQ. Trimming removed 1 base from V and 3 bases from J; junction bases left unmatched: 2.

V usage is TRBV4-2 and J usage is TRBJ1-1, with 7 bases fitting TRBD1. Sequenced: peripheral blood. This receptor was obtained from a woman in her thirties or forties with COVID-19, enrolled during active disease. CDR3 in amino acids: CASSQGTGYTEAFF. CDR3 DNA sequence: TGTGCCAGCAGCCAAGGGACAGGTTACACTGAAGCTTTCTTT.